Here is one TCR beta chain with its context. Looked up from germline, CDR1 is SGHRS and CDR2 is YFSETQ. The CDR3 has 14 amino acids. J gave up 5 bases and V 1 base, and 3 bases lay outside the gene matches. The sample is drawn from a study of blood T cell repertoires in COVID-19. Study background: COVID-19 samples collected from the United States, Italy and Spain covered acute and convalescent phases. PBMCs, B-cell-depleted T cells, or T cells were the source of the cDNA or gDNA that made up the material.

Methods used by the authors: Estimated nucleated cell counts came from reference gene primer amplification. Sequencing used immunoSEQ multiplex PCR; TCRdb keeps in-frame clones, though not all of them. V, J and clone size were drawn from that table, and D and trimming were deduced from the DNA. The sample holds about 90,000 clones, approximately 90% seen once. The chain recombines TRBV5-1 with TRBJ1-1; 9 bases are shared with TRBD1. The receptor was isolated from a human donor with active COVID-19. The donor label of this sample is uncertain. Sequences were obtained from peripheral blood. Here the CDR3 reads CASSLTGGATEAFF. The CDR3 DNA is TGCGCCAGCAGCTTGACAGGGGGCGCAACTGAAGCTTTCTTT.